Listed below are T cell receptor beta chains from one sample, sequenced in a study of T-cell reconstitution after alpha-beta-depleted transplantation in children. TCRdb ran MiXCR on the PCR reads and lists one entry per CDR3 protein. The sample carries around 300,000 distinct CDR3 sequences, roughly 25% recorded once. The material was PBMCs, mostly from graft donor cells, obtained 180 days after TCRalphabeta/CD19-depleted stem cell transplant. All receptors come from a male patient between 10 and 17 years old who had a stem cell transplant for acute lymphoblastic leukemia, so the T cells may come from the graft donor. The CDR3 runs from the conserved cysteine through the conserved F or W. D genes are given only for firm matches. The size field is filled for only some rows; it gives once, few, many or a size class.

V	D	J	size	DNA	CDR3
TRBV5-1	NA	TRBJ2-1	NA	TGCGCCAGCAGCTTGGGACTACCCCTCGATGAGCAGTTCTTC	CASSLGLPLDEQFF
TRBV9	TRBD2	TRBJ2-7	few	TGTGCCAGCAGCCCGGGGGGAGACGGATTCTACGAGCAGTACTTC	CASSPGGDGFYEQYF
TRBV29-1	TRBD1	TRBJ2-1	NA	TGCAGCGCAAAAAAACCGGCCGGGACAGGGTTAGGTGAGCAGTTCTTC	CSAKKPAGTGLGEQFF
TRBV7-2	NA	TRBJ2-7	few	TGTGCCAGCAGTCCACTTCTCGGGACAAGTTACGAGCAGTACTTC	CASSPLLGTSYEQYF
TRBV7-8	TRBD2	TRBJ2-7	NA	TGTGCCAGCAGCCTTCCTTCTAGACTAGCGGGAGGCCAGACCTACGAGCAGTACTTC	CASSLPSRLAGGQTYEQYF
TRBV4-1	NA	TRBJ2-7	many	TGCGCCAGCAGCCAAGCACCGATCTTCTCCTACGAGCAGTACTTC	CASSQAPIFSYEQYF
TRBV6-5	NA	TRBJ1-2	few	TGTGCCAGCAGTTACGGGAATTCTAACTATGGCTACACCTTC	CASSYGNSNYGYTF
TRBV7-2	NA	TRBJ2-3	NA	TGTGCCAGCAGCTCGTCCCAGTGGGCAGATACGCAGTATTTT	CASSSSQWADTQYF
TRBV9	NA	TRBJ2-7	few	TGTGCCAGCAGTGGGACCGACGAGCAGTACTTC	CASSGTDEQYF
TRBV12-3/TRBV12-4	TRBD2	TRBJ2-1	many	TGTGCCAGCAGTGTAGGACTAGCGCCTTACAATGAGCAGTTCTTC	CASSVGLAPYNEQFF
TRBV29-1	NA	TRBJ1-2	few	TGCAGCGGGTCAGGTGGATCCTATGGCTACACCTTC	CSGSGGSYGYTF
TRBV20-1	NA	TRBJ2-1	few	TGCAGTGCTAGAGGTGCCCTATTACTAGTGAATGAGCAGTTCTTC	CSARGALLLVNEQFF
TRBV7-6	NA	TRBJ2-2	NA	TGTGCCAGCAGCTTAGTTACAGCAACCGGGGAGCTGTTTTTT	CASSLVTATGELFF
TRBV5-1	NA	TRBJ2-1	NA	TGCGCCAGCAGCTTGGGATCAGGGACCCTCAACAATGAGCAGTTCTTC	CASSLGSGTLNNEQFF
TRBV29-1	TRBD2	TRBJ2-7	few	TGCAGCGTGCGGGGACTAGCGGGAGGCTACGAGCAGTACTTC	CSVRGLAGGYEQYF
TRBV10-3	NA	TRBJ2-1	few	TGTGCCATCAGTGAGTCTAGCGGCAAAGCATACAATGAGCAGTTCTTC	CAISESSGKAYNEQFF
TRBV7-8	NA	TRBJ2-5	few	TGTGCCAGCAGCCCGACAGAGAACCAAGAGACCCAGTACTTC	CASSPTENQETQYF
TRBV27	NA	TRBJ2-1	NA	TGTGCCAGCAGTTTATCCCCGTGGTCCAATGAGCAGTTCTTC	CASSLSPWSNEQFF
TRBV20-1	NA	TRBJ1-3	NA	TGCAGTGCTAGACCCGACAGGTCTGGAAACACCATATATTTT	CSARPDRSGNTIYF
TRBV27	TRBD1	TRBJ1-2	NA	TGTGCCAGCAGTTTCCTGACAGGGAACTATGGCTACACCTTC	CASSFLTGNYGYTF
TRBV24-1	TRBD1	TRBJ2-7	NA	TGTGCCACCAGTGCCCGGGACAGGGGGAGTTACGAGCAGTACTTC	CATSARDRGSYEQYF
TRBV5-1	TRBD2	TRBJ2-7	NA	TGCGCCAGCAGTCGGATTCCAGGACTAGCGGGAGTTCCCTTCTCCTACGAGCAGTACTTC	CASSRIPGLAGVPFSYEQYF
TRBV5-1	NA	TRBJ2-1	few	TGCGCCAGCAGCGGAACACTAGAAGTGGGTAAAGGCGATGAGCAGTTCTTC	CASSGTLEVGKGDEQFF
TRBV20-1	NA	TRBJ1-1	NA	TGCAGTGTGTTCTCGGGGAGCACTGAAGCTTTCTTT	CSVFSGSTEAFF
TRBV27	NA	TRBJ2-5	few	TGTGCCAGCAGTCCCTACAACACGCAAGAGACCCAGTACTTC	CASSPYNTQETQYF
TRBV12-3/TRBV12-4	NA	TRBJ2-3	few	TGTGCCAGCAGTTCAGAGGGAATTGAGACAGATACGCAGTATTTT	CASSSEGIETDTQYF
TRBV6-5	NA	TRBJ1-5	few	TGTGCCAGCAGTTCTCCACGGCCCGGTCAGCCCCAGCATTTT	CASSSPRPGQPQHF
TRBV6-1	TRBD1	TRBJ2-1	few	TGTGCCAGCAGAGGACAGGGGGCAGGGTCTGAGCAGTTCTTC	CASRGQGAGSEQFF
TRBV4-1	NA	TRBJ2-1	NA	TGCGCCAGCAGCCAAAGCGCATCCTACAATGAGCAGTTCTTC	CASSQSASYNEQFF
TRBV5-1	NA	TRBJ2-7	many	TGCGCCAGCAGCTTGTGGCTAGAAGTGGAAGAGCAGTACTTC	CASSLWLEVEEQYF
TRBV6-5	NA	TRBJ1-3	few	TGTGCCAGCAGTTACTCGAAAGGGGGTAGAGACGGAAACACCATATATTTT	CASSYSKGGRDGNTIYF
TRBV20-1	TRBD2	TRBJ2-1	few	TGCAGTGCTAGCGGGAGGGCCAAAAATGAGCAGTTCTTC	CSASGRAKNEQFF
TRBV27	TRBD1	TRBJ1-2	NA	TGTGCCAGCAGTTTTGGACAGGGTCCCCACTATGGCTACACCTTC	CASSFGQGPHYGYTF
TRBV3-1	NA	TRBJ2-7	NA	TGTGCCAGCAGCCAACTGGGATGGGGTCGGTCGTACGAGCAGTACTTC	CASSQLGWGRSYEQYF
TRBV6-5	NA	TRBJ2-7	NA	TGTGCCAGCAGTTACTCGATGGTAGAAAACTACGAGCAGTACTTC	CASSYSMVENYEQYF
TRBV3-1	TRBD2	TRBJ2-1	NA	TGTGCCAGCAGCTACCGGACTAGTCGGTCCCCGGGGCAGTTCTTC	CASSYRTSRSPGQFF
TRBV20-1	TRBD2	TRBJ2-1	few	TGCAGTGCTAGGAAGCGCCTAGCGGGAAATGAGCAGTTCTTC	CSARKRLAGNEQFF
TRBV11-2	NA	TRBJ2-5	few	TGTGCCAGCAGCTTAGTGGGAAGCACTCAAGAGACCCAGTACTTC	CASSLVGSTQETQYF
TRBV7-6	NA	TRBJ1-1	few	TGTGCCAGCAGCTTTATGGTGGGGGGCGCCTTTATGGACACTGAAGCTTTCTTT	CASSFMVGGAFMDTEAFF
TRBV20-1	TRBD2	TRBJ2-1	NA	TGCAGTGCGGCGGGAGGGACTAGCGGGAGCCCCTACAATGAGCAGTTCTTC	CSAAGGTSGSPYNEQFF
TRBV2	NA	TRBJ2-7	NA	TGTGCCAGCGGGGCCACCCGGGACTGGGGGACCCTCCTCGAGCAGTACTTC	CASGATRDWGTLLEQYF
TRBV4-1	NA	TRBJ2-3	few	TGCGCCAGCAGCCTAACGGTCCCGGATACGCAGTATTTT	CASSLTVPDTQYF
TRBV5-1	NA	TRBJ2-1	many	TGCGCCAGCAGCTCCGGAGGGTACAATGAGCAGTTCTTC	CASSSGGYNEQFF
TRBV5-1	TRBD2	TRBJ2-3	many	TGCGCCAGCAGCTTGGAGGGCGGGAGCCGCACAGATACGCAGTATTTT	CASSLEGGSRTDTQYF
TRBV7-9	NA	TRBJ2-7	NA	TGTGCCAGCAGCTTAGGCCTTGCCCGCTACGAGCAGTACTTC	CASSLGLARYEQYF
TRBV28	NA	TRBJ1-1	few	TGTGCCAGCAGTCCTTGGGCAGACAGTTACACTGAAGCTTTCTTT	CASSPWADSYTEAFF
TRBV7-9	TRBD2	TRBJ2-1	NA	TGTGCCAGCCGATTACTAGCGGCCCCCTACAATGAGCAGTTCTTC	CASRLLAAPYNEQFF
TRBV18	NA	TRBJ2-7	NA	TGTGCCAGCTCACCAAGGACAGCCGACGAGCAGTACTTC	CASSPRTADEQYF
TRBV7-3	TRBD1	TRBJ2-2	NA	TGTGCCAGCAGCTCGGGGACAGCCGTGAGAAACACCGGGGAGCTGTTTTTT	CASSSGTAVRNTGELFF
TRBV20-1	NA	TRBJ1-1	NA	TGCAGTGCCGGAAGGGGGTTCTACACTGAAGCTTTCTTT	CSAGRGFYTEAFF
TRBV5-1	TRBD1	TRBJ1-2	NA	TGCGCCAGCAGCTTGGTCTGGGGACAGGGGCCCGGCTACACCTTC	CASSLVWGQGPGYTF
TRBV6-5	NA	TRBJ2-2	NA	TGTGCCAGCAGTTACCTTTCAGCAGGGTTCTGGCCCGGGGAGCTGTTTTTT	CASSYLSAGFWPGELFF
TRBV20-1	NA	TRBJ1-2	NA	TGCAGTGAAGGGGAGCCTTATGGCTACACCTTC	CSEGEPYGYTF
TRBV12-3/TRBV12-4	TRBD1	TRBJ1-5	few	TGTGCCAGCAGTGCGCGGACAGGGAGTCAGCCCCAGCATTTT	CASSARTGSQPQHF
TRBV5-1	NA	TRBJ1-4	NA	TGCGCCAGCAGCTTGATAGGGGGGTTTAGTGAAAAACTGTTTTTT	CASSLIGGFSEKLFF
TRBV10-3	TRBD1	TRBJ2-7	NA	TGTGCCATCAGTGCCGGGACAGCCTACGAGCAGTACTTC	CAISAGTAYEQYF
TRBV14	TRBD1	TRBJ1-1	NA	TGTGCCAGCAGCCACAAGGGGGCATATCCGTGGACTGAAGCTTTCTTT	CASSHKGAYPWTEAFF
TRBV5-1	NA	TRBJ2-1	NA	TGCGCCAGCAGCTTGGCGGAAGGGACAAATCATAATGAGCAGTTCTTC	CASSLAEGTNHNEQFF
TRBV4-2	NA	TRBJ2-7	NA	TGTGCCAGCAGCCAAGATCTGGGGAGCTACGAGCAGTACTTC	CASSQDLGSYEQYF
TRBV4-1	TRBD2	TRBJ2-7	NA	TGCGCCAGCAGCCCATTAACAGCGGGAGGCCGGAGCTCCTACGAGCAGTACTTC	CASSPLTAGGRSSYEQYF